This T cell receptor (beta chain) was identified in a study of patients and donors after allogeneic stem cell transplantation (TCRdb year 2020). The protocol used for the library was RT-PCR. TCRdb shows the sequencer as NextSeq 550. TCRdb cleaned the public reads at Q25 with fastp, built clones with MiXCR and kept in-frame beta chains. Rows are unified per CDR3 protein, each entry keeping the most common DNA and genes. The sample table contains approximately 90,000 distinct CDR3 sequences; only one count was recorded for approximately 5.2% of them. 2.6% of the sample is held by the ten biggest clonotypes. In its sample, this clonotype was seen many times. Its antigen has not been determined. No qualities accompany the bases; no much larger clone lies one base away. The sequencing sample was made of blood, either unsorted or a sorted T cell fraction (not recorded which). The sequence derives from a human donor who was either an allogeneic HSCT recipient or a stem cell or donor lymphocyte infusion donor (not recorded which). It is not recorded whose cells these are; they may come from a transplant donor.

Here is the DNA: TGTGCCAGCAGCTCTAGCGGGAGGGGGGAGCAGTTCTTC. This yields the protein CASSSSGRGEQFF. The chain is made from TRBV11-3 and TRBJ2-1; 12 central bases correspond to TRBD2. V loses 4 bases at its end and J loses 10 bases; junction bases beyond the gene matches: 2. From the germline V gene, CDR1 is SGHNT and CDR2 is YENEEA. CDR3 length: 13 amino acids, cysteine to phenylalanine. Only the CDR3 DNA is retained, 39 bases long and in frame from the first base.